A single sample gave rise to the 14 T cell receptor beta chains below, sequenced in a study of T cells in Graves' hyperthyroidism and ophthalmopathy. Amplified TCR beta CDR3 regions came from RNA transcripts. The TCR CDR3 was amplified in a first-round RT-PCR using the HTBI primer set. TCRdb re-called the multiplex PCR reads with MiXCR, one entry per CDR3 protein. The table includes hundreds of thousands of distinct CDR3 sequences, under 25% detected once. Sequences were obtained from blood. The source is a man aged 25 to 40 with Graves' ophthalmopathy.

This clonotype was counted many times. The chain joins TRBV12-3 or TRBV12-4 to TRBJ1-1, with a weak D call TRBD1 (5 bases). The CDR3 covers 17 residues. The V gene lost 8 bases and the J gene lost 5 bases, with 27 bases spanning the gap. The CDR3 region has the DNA TGTGCCAGCTCAAATTCGGGGAGGGTAGGGGCACTAACTGAAGCTTTCTTT. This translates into CASSNSGRVGALTEAFF.

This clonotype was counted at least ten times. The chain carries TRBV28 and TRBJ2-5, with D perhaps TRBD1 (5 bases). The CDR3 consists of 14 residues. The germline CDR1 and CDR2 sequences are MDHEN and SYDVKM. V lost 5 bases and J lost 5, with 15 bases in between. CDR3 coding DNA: TGTGCCAGCAGTCCAGGGCCACCATGGGAGACCCAGTACTTC. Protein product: CASSPGPPWETQYF.

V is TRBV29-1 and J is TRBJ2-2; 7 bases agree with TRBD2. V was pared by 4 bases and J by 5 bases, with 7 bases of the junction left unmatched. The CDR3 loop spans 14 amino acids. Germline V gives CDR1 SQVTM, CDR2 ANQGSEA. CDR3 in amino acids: CSVGGGYKTGELFF. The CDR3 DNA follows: TGCAGCGTTGGGGGGGGATACAAAACCGGGGAGCTGTTTTTT.

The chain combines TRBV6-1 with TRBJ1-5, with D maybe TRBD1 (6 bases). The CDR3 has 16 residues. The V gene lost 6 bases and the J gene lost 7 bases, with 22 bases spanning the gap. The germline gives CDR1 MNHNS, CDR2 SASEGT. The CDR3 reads CASRLEGQRAIQPQHF. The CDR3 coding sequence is TGTGCCAGCAGACTCGAAGGACAGCGTGCGATCCAGCCCCAGCATTTT.

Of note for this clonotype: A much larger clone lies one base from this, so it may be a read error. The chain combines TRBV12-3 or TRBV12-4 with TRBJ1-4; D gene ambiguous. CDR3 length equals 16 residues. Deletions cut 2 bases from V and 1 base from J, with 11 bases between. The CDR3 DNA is TGTGCCAGCAGTTTACTGGTGTGGGTAACTAATGAAAAACTGTTTTTT. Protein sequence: CASSLLVWVTNEKLFF.

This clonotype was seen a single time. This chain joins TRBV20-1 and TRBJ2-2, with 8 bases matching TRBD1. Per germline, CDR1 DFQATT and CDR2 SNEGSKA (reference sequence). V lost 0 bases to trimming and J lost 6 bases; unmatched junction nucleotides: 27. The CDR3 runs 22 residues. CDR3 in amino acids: CSARDSDAEKPDGRGRSGELFF. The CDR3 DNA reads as TGCAGTGCTAGAGATTCAGACGCCGAAAAACCCGACGGCAGGGGGCGATCCGGGGAGCTGTTTTTT.

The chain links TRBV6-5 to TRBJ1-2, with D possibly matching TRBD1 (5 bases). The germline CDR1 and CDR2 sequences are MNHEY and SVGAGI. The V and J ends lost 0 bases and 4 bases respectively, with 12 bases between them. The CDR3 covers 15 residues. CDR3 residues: CASSYSLEGSYGYTF. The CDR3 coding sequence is TGTGCCAGCAGTTACTCGTTGGAGGGGAGCTATGGCTACACCTTC.

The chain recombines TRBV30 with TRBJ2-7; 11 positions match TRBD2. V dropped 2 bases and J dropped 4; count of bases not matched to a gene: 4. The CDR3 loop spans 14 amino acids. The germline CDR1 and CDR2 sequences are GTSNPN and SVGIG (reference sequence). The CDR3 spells CAWSLAGGAYEQYF. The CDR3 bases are TGTGCCTGGAGTTTAGCGGGAGGGGCATACGAGCAGTACTTC.

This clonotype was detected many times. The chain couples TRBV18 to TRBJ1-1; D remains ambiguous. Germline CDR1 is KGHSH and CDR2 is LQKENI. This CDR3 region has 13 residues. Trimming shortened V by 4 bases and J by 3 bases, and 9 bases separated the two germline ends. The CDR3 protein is CASSLRMDTEAFF. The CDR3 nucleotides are TGTGCCAGCTCACTAAGGATGGACACTGAAGCTTTCTTT.

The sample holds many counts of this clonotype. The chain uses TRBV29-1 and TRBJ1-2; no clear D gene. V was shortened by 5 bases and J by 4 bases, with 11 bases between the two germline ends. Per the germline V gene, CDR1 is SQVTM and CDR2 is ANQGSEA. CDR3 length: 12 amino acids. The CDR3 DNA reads TGCAGCGTTCTGCCTGCGACCTATGGCTACACCTTC. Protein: CSVLPATYGYTF.

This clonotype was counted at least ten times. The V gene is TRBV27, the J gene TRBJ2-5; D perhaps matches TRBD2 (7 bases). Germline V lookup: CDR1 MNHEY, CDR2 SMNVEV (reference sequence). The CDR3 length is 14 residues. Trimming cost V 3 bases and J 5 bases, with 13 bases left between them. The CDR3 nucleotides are TGTGCCAGCAGTTTTGCGGGGGCCCGGGAGACCCAGTACTTC. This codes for CASSFAGARETQYF.

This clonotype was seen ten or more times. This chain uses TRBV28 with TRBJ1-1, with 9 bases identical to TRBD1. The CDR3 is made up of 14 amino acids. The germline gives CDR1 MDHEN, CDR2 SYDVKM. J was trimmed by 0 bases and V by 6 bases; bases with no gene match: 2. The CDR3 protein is CASRGDRVNTEAFF. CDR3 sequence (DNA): TGTGCCAGCAGGGGGGACAGGGTGAACACTGAAGCTTTCTTT.

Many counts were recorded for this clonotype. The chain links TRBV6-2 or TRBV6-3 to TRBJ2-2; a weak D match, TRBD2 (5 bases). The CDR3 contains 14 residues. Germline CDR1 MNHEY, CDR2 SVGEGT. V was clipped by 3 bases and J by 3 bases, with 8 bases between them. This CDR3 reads CASSYLRDTGELFF. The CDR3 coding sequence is TGTGCCAGCAGTTATCTGCGGGACACCGGGGAGCTGTTTTTT.

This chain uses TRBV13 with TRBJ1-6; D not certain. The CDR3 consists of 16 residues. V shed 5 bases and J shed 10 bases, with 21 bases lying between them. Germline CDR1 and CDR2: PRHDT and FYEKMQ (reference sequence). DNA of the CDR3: TGTGCCAGCAGCCTCGGGTCTGGACTCGCGGGGTCACCCCTCCACTTT. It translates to CASSLGSGLAGSPLHF.